This T cell receptor beta chain was profiled in a study of T cell repertoires in cytomegalovirus infection. Across the study: CMV infection plus the matching HLA type was flagged by public TCR beta signatures. Whole-study findings and limits: In two of eight donors, the top clonotype was HLA-C-restricted CMV-specific.

TCRdb re-analysed the reads in MiXCR, keeping a single row per CDR3 protein. The sample holds tens of thousands of distinct CDR3 sequences; roughly 20% are singletons and the top ten take approximately 61%. With respect to this clonotype: Its specificity is unknown.

Germline assignment: CDR1 SGHTA and CDR2 FQGNSA. The trim removed 4 bases at V and 2 bases at J, leaving 3 bases unmatched. This CDR3 comprises 16 residues. The chain links TRBV7-2 to TRBJ2-1, with 12 nucleotides matching TRBD1. This specimen consisted of CD8+ T cells from cultured PBMCs, obtained from culture after CMV antigen stimulation. The sequence was collected from a human donor in good health (CMV status not recorded). Some clones in this sample may be carry-over from other donors' samples. The CDR3 loop reads CASSSGQGATYNEQFF. CDR3 bases: TGTGCCAGCAGCTCGGGACAGGGGGCCACCTACAATGAGCAGTTCTTC.